The rows below give T cell receptor beta chains drawn from one sample of a study of cytomegalovirus exposure and HLA in healthy donors. Clones were read by immunoSEQ multiplex PCR, and TCRdb kept only the in-frame ones, dropping some. The sample records 150,000 to 200,000 clones, over 75% being singletons. Specimen: PBMCs. The source is a woman in her 30s in good health and CMV-seronegative. Both conserved end residues are trimmed from each CDR3.

>TRBV28|TRBJ1-2
ASSPIGEGIEDT
>TRBV15|TRBJ2-1
ATSSSGSSYNEQF
>TRBV27|TRBJ2-4
ASSYGPGGAKNIQY
>TRBV30|TRBJ1-4
AWGDSPNEKLF
>TRBV19|TRBJ1-3
ASSMTGQGRNTIY
>TRBV18|TRBJ2-5
ASSPQEETQY
>TRBV5-4|TRBJ1-6
ASSFRTGNNSPLH
>TRBV6-1|TRBJ1-5
ASSGGGSGIRGNQPQH
>TRBV29-1|TRBJ2-7
SVGQGEEQY
>TRBV28|TRBJ1-5
ASRRTDSNQPQH
>TRBV18|TRBJ2-3
ASSPWTSGGADTQY
>TRBV5-4|TRBJ1-2
ASSLAFAGGGYGYT
>TRBV7-9|TRBJ1-2
ASSTGSLGRPYT
>TRBV6-1|TRBJ2-7
ASSGGTGSVLGHEQY
>TRBV6-5|TRBJ1-2
ASSRGIRDGGYT
>TRBV5-1|TRBJ2-5
ASSLAWLAGGQETQY
>TRBV4-1|TRBJ1-5
ASSQPPGTNNQPQH
>TRBV10-3|TRBJ2-7
AISESGTGNRAGEQY